The 8 T cell receptor beta chains presented below share a single source sample, sequenced in a study of CD8 T cells in Susac syndrome. Random hexamers were used to reverse transcribe the RNA input (about 0.5 to 1 ug). TCRdb independently ran MiXCR on the immunoSEQ multiplex PCR reads; one entry per CDR3 protein. The table shows about 180,000 distinct CDR3 sequences, with around 94% occurring only once. The sequenced sample was CD4+ T cells from PBMCs. The source of these receptors is a human donor with Susac syndrome.

The genes are TRBV19 and TRBJ2-1; 7 bases are shared with TRBD1. The junction had 11 bases not matched to a gene; V was cut back by 7 bases and J by 8 bases. The CDR3 loop spans 14 amino acids. Germline CDR1 is LNHDA and CDR2 is SQIVND (reference sequence). CDR3 protein: CASTPSRGIYEQFF. In DNA form, the CDR3 reads TGTGCCAGTACCCCCAGCAGGGGGATTTATGAGCAGTTCTTC.

The gene calls are TRBV29-1 and TRBJ1-2; weak D call: TRBD1 (6 bases). Germline CDR1 SQVTM, CDR2 ANQGSEA. V dropped 6 bases and J dropped 2 bases, with 16 bases sitting between them. The CDR3 runs 14 residues. CDR3 in amino acids: CSVVDRRRNYGYTF. The DNA of the CDR3 is TGCAGCGTGGTTGACAGGAGGAGAAACTATGGCTACACCTTC.

The CDR3 DNA sequence: TGCAGTGCTAGAGATGGGCGCTCTGGAAACACCATATATTTT. It is translated as CSARDGRSGNTIYF. The rearrangement links TRBV20-1 to TRBJ1-3; D gene ambiguous. The germline V gene has CDR1 DFQATT and CDR2 SNEGSKA (reference sequence). V dropped 0 bases and J dropped 0 bases, with 6 bases sitting between them. The CDR3 sequence is 14 residues long.

The chain links TRBV7-8 to TRBJ1-1; D is unclear. Germline loops: CDR1 SGHVS, CDR2 FQNEAQ. Trimming stripped 3 bases from V and 5 bases from J, with 13 bases between. The CDR3 loop spans 14 amino acids. CDR3 sequence: CASSFLSRETEAFF. Written as DNA, the CDR3 is TGTGCCAGCAGCTTCCTGAGTAGGGAGACTGAAGCTTTCTTT.

CDR3 sequence reads: CASSFLGGGRDTQYF. For the CDR3, the DNA is TGTGCCAGCAGTTTTCTCGGGGGGGGCCGTGATACGCAGTATTTT. The chain is built from TRBV12-3 or TRBV12-4 and TRBJ2-3; 8 bases agree with TRBD2. Unmatched junction bases numbered 8, after V lost 3 bases and J lost 6 bases. The CDR3 consists of 15 residues.

The chain has TRBV20-1 and TRBJ1-1; TRBD1 matches at 8 bases. Germline CDR1 DFQATT, CDR2 SNEGSKA (reference sequence). Unmatched junction bases numbered 5, after V lost 3 bases and J lost 2 bases. The CDR3 covers 14 residues. The CDR3, as DNA: TGCAGTGCTAGGGTGACAGGGGATAACACTGAAGCTTTCTTT. Encoded protein: CSARVTGDNTEAFF.

This chain joins TRBV5-1 and TRBJ2-7; D is perhaps TRBD1 (7 bases). V was pared by 0 bases and J by 3 bases, with 16 bases between. The CDR3 is 16 amino acids. The germline CDR1 and CDR2 sequences are SGHRS and YFSETQ. This chain's CDR3 is CASSLAGGQTRYEQYF. The CDR3 DNA follows: TGCGCCAGCAGCTTGGCCGGGGGACAGACGCGCTACGAGCAGTACTTC.

This sequence joins TRBV15 and TRBJ1-3, with D unclear. The CDR3 totals 15 residues. V lost 3 bases and J 14 bases, leaving 23 bases between the germline ends. Looked up from germline, CDR1 is LNHNV and CDR2 is YYDKDF (reference sequence). DNA of the CDR3: TGTGCCACCAGCAGTGACGGGGTGATTACAAGGCCTCTATATTTT. This sequence encodes CATSSDGVITRPLYF.